A selection of T cell receptor beta chains follows, all from one sample in a study of blood T cell repertoires in COVID-19. Sequenced by immunoSEQ multiplex PCR; TCRdb stores in-frame clones only, minus some. The repertoire holds 55,000 to 95,000 clones, with roughly 80% as singletons. Input material: peripheral blood. These receptors were taken from a woman aged 55-70 years with acute or convalescent COVID-19. The CDR3 runs from the conserved cysteine through the conserved F or W. D genes are given only for firm matches. Rows may omit the clone size; those that give it use once, few, many or a size class.

D	V	size	J	CDR3	DNA
.	TRBV2	few	TRBJ1-2	CASSEQGGTTYGYTF	TGTGCCAGCAGTGAACAGGGAGGGACGACCTATGGCTACACCTTC
.	TRBV6-1	.	TRBJ2-3	CASSEEVASSTDTQYF	TGTGCCAGCAGTGAAGAGGTAGCGTCTAGCACAGATACGCAGTATTTT
TRBD1	TRBV9	.	TRBJ2-2	CASSGLTDRVTSTGELFF	TGTGCCAGCAGCGGACTTACGGACAGGGTCACAAGTACCGGGGAGCTGTTTTTT
TRBD1	TRBV7-3	.	TRBJ2-1	CASSPGQFYNEQFF	TGTGCCAGCAGCCCGGGACAGTTCTACAATGAGCAGTTCTTC
TRBD1	TRBV11-2	.	TRBJ2-1	CASSYDRGREQFF	TGTGCCAGCAGCTATGACAGGGGGCGGGAGCAGTTCTTC
.	TRBV6-5	.	TRBJ1-2	CASSSFTGSDGYTF	TGTGCCAGCAGCTCTTTTACAGGGTCCGATGGCTACACCTTC
.	TRBV3-1/TRBV3-2	.	TRBJ1-1	CASSQVRNTEAFF	TGTGCCAGCAGCCAAGTTAGGAACACTGAAGCTTTCTTT
.	TRBV19	.	TRBJ1-1	CASSATGNTEAFF	TGTGCCAGTAGTGCCACAGGGAACACTGAAGCTTTCTTT
TRBD2	TRBV6-5	.	TRBJ2-3	CASCPFSGSSNTQYF	TGTGCCAGCTGTCCCTTCAGCGGGAGTTCGAATACGCAGTATTTT
.	TRBV5-1	few	TRBJ1-2	CASSLLGAGNYGYTF	TGCGCCAGCAGCTTGCTGGGGGCCGGGAACTATGGCTACACCTTC
TRBD1	TRBV27	few	TRBJ1-1	CASTSSGTGELLFTEAFF	TGTGCCAGCACGTCTTCCGGGACAGGGGAACTTTTGTTCACTGAAGCTTTCTTT
.	TRBV28	.	TRBJ1-3	CASSFSTEVSGNTIYF	TGTGCCAGCAGTTTTTCGACAGAAGTCTCTGGAAACACCATATATTTT
TRBD2	TRBV5-5	once	TRBJ2-3	CASIEAGAHTDTQYF	TGTGCCAGCATCGAGGCGGGAGCCCACACAGATACGCAGTATTTT
.	TRBV5-6	.	TRBJ2-5	CASSFVGGAVQETQYF	TGTGCCAGCAGCTTCGTTGGGGGCGCGGTACAAGAGACCCAGTACTTC
.	TRBV12-2	.	TRBJ1-5	CASRSPGGRGNQPQHF	TGTGCAAGTCGCTCCCCTGGGGGCAGGGGAAATCAGCCCCAGCATTTT
TRBD1	TRBV14	.	TRBJ2-7	CASSLMTSRTGALYEQYF	TGTGCCAGCAGCCTCATGACCTCCCGGACAGGGGCATTATACGAGCAGTACTTC
TRBD1	TRBV5-6	.	TRBJ2-7	CASSHYPGTGDDYEQYF	TGTGCCAGCAGCCATTATCCCGGGACAGGAGACGACTACGAGCAGTACTTC
TRBD2	TRBV19	once	TRBJ2-2	CASSIGPTSGRALIYTGELFF	TGTGCCAGTAGTATAGGTCCTACTAGCGGGAGGGCCCTAATATACACCGGGGAGCTGTTTTTT
TRBD1	TRBV19	.	TRBJ1-3	CASMDGQVRGTIYF	TGTGCCAGCATGGACGGACAGGTTCGGGGCACCATATATTTT
TRBD1	TRBV15	.	TRBJ1-5	CATSPTGDNQPQHF	TGTGCCACCAGCCCGACAGGGGACAATCAGCCCCAGCATTTT
.	TRBV7-9	once	TRBJ2-7	CASSLQSYEQYF	TGTGCCAGCAGCCTACAGTCCTACGAGCAGTACTTC
.	TRBV2	.	TRBJ1-1	CASSPNLAWTVQAFF	TGTGCCAGCAGTCCCAATCTCGCCTGGACAGTACAAGCTTTCTTT
TRBD2	TRBV7-2	.	TRBJ2-1	CASSSYRGGTFF	TGTGCCAGCAGCTCCTACCGCGGGGGGACGTTCTTC
.	TRBV2	.	TRBJ1-6	CASSKYGDSPLHF	TGTGCCAGCAGTAAGTACGGAGATTCACCCCTCCACTTT
TRBD2	TRBV28	.	TRBJ2-1	CASRPTSGTSGRTKQFF	TGTGCCAGCAGACCAACCTCCGGGACTAGCGGGAGGACAAAGCAGTTCTTC
TRBD1	TRBV5-6	once	TRBJ1-1	CASSLPGQGFSNTEAFF	TGTGCCAGCAGCTTACCGGGACAGGGTTTCTCGAACACTGAAGCTTTCTTT
TRBD1	TRBV6-6	once	TRBJ2-7	CASSYYGQETYEQYF	TGTGCCAGCAGTTACTACGGACAGGAAACCTACGAGCAGTACTTC
.	TRBV6-5	.	TRBJ1-5	CASTGISNQPQHF	TGTGCCAGCACGGGAATAAGCAATCAGCCCCAGCATTTT
TRBD2	TRBV24-1	.	TRBJ2-1	CATSDGTSSGNEQFF	TGTGCCACCAGTGACGGGACTAGCTCCGGCAATGAGCAGTTCTTC
TRBD1	TRBV3-1/TRBV3-2	.	TRBJ1-2	CASSQPGQGRYGYTF	TGTGCCAGCAGCCAACCTGGACAGGGGAGGTATGGCTACACCTTC
.	TRBV15	.	TRBJ1-1	CATSEKARANTEAFF	TGTGCCACCAGCGAAAAAGCCAGGGCTAACACTGAAGCTTTCTTT
.	TRBV10-3	.	TRBJ2-3	CAIGTELVVAPVLSASTDTQYF	TGTGCCATCGGAACGGAGCTCGTTGTAGCCCCAGTACTAAGTGCTAGCACAGATACGCAGTATTTT
TRBD1	TRBV5-1	.	TRBJ2-7	CASSPDRGSNYEQYF	TGCGCCAGCAGTCCCGACAGGGGATCGAACTACGAGCAGTACTTC
.	TRBV2	.	TRBJ2-7	CASSEADYARGKQYF	TGTGCCAGCAGTGAAGCAGACTATGCGAGAGGAAAGCAGTACTTC
TRBD1	TRBV3-1/TRBV3-2	.	TRBJ2-3	CASSPEGGLRTDTQYF	TGTGCCAGCAGCCCGGAAGGGGGCCTTCGCACAGATACGCAGTATTTT
TRBD2	TRBV2	.	TRBJ2-1	CASSEAGLGNEQFF	TGTGCCAGCAGTGAAGCGGGACTAGGTAATGAGCAGTTCTTC
.	TRBV18	.	TRBJ2-7	CASSPREVASEQYF	TGTGCCAGCTCACCAAGGGAGGTAGCGAGCGAGCAGTACTTC
.	TRBV18	.	TRBJ2-1	CASSPIQGYRRGEQFF	TGTGCCAGCTCACCAATCCAAGGGTACCGTCGGGGTGAGCAGTTCTTC
.	TRBV19	few	TRBJ1-5	CASSIGGYSNQPQHF	TGTGCCAGTAGTATAGGGGGCTATAGCAATCAGCCCCAGCATTTT
TRBD2	TRBV5-1	.	TRBJ2-5	CASSRTGGAAQETQYF	TGCGCCAGCAGCCGTACGGGAGGGGCAGCCCAAGAGACCCAGTACTTC
TRBD1	TRBV9	.	TRBJ1-1	CASSGGTGGRLFF	TGTGCCAGCAGCGGTGGGACAGGGGGCCGCCTATTCTTT
.	TRBV5-1	.	TRBJ2-2	CASSGQGFGELFF	TGCGCCAGCAGCGGGCAGGGGTTCGGGGAGCTGTTTTTT
.	TRBV19	.	TRBJ1-1	CASSFVGTEAFF	TGTGCCAGTAGTTTTGTCGGGACTGAAGCTTTCTTT
.	TRBV7-9	.	TRBJ2-1	CASSLLAGSVGEQFF	TGTGCCAGCAGCTTACTGGCAGGGTCAGTAGGTGAGCAGTTCTTC
.	TRBV7-3	.	TRBJ2-2	CASSLYTGELFF	TGTGCCAGCAGCTTATATACCGGGGAGCTGTTTTTT
TRBD1	TRBV6-1	.	TRBJ1-1	CASSEAHTGGTEAFF	TGTGCCAGCAGTGAAGCCCATACAGGGGGGACTGAAGCTTTCTTT
.	TRBV5-1	.	TRBJ1-1	CASSLGGGRYTEAFF	TGCGCCAGCAGCTTGGGCGGGGGGAGGTATACTGAAGCTTTCTTT
.	TRBV2	.	TRBJ1-1	CASSELGGTEAFF	TGTGCCAGCAGTGAACTGGGGGGCACTGAAGCTTTCTTT
TRBD1	TRBV7-8	.	TRBJ2-1	CASSPGQARDEQFF	TGTGCCAGCAGCCCCGGACAGGCGAGGGATGAGCAGTTCTTC
TRBD2	TRBV11-3	.	TRBJ2-1	CASSLGTSGVYEQFF	TGTGCCAGCAGCCTAGGGACTAGCGGGGTCTATGAGCAGTTCTTC
.	TRBV7-9	.	TRBJ1-4	CASSLDLSPEKLFF	TGTGCCAGCAGCTTAGATCTGAGTCCGGAAAAACTGTTTTTT
TRBD1	TRBV7-3	.	TRBJ1-6	CASSLTGGANSPLHF	TGTGCCAGCAGCTTAACAGGGGGCGCAAATTCACCCCTCCACTTT
.	TRBV2	.	TRBJ1-2	CASSAGILYGYTF	TGTGCCAGCAGCGCAGGAATACTCTATGGCTACACCTTC
.	TRBV24-1	.	TRBJ2-7	CATSDSTYSYEQYF	TGTGCCACCAGTGATTCCACCTACTCCTACGAGCAGTACTTC
.	TRBV11-2	.	TRBJ2-7	CASSLEPSSYEQYF	TGTGCCAGCAGCTTAGAGCCCAGCTCCTACGAGCAGTACTTC